The 20 T cell receptor beta chains in this list originate from one sample, sequenced in a study of CD8 T cells in Susac syndrome. With random hexamers, reverse transcription was performed on roughly 0.5 to 1 ug of RNA. A single record per CDR3 protein comes from TCRdb applying MiXCR to the immunoSEQ multiplex PCR reads. The data contain 180,000 or so distinct CDR3 sequences, around 94% of them singletons. The sample consisted of CD4+ T cells from PBMCs. The source of these receptors is a human donor in good health.

V usage is TRBV29-1 and J usage is TRBJ1-4; 8 bases are shared with TRBD1. Germline V gene data show CDR1 as SQVTM and CDR2 as ANQGSEA. The CDR3 is made up of 13 amino acids. J was trimmed by 8 bases and V by 7 bases; bases with no gene match: 9. The CDR3 sequence: CSGIDRGDEKLFF. As DNA, the CDR3 is TGCAGCGGCATCGACAGGGGAGACGAAAAACTGTTTTTT. The whole variable domain, remainder taken from reference TRBV29-1 and TRBJ1-4, is SAVISQKPSRDICQRGTSLTIQCQVDSQVTMMFWYRQQPGQSLTLIATANQGSEATYESGFVIDKFPISRPNLTFSTLTVSNMSPEDSSIYLCSGIDRGDEKLFFGSGTQLSVL.

The V call is TRBV5-4, the J call TRBJ1-1, with D unresolved. The CDR3 has 15 amino acids. V gave up 6 bases and J gave up 3 bases, with 18 bases separating them. Germline V gene data show CDR1 as SGHNT and CDR2 as YYREEE (reference sequence). The CDR3 loop is CASTPDPGGDTEAFF. The DNA of the CDR3 is TGTGCCAGCACCCCCGACCCGGGAGGCGACACTGAAGCTTTCTTT.

The chain couples TRBV20-1 to TRBJ1-5; D is uncertain. Trimming removed 3 bases at V and 4 bases at J, with 16 bases between. The CDR3 covers 15 residues. Germline CDR1 reads DFQATT; CDR2 reads SNEGSKA (reference sequence). CDR3 DNA sequence: TGCAGTGCTAGTAAGAGAGCTTCTTCGAATCAGCCCCAGCATTTT. Translation gives CSASKRASSNQPQHF.

The chain joins TRBV6-5 to TRBJ2-7, with a weak D call TRBD2 (5 bases). The CDR3 is 12 amino acids. The V gene lost 4 bases and the J gene lost 5 bases, with 9 bases spanning the gap. Germline CDR1 and CDR2: MNHEY and SVGAGI. CDR3 in amino acids: CASSSRGDEQYF. The CDR3 DNA follows: TGTGCCAGCAGTTCCCGGGGTGACGAGCAGTACTTC.

The chain carries TRBV7-2 and TRBJ2-7, with D perhaps given as TRBD1 or TRBD2 (5 bases each). The CDR3 runs 16 residues. V lost 4 bases to trimming and J lost 6 bases, with 22 bases between them. CDR1 and CDR2 from the germline V gene are SGHTA and FQGNSA. CDR3 nucleotides: TGTGCCAGCAGCTCATACACATGGGGCATGGGACGCGAGCAGTACTTC. This encodes CASSSYTWGMGREQYF. Variable domain in full (rest from reference TRBV7-2 and TRBJ2-7): GAGVSQSPSNKVTEKGKDVELRCDPISGHTALYWYRQSLGQGLEFLIYFQGNSAPDKSGLPSDRFSAERTGGSVSTLTIQRTQQEDSAVYLCASSSYTWGMGREQYFGPGTRLTVT.

This chain connects TRBV4-3 to TRBJ2-7; D is unresolved. Germline CDR1 and CDR2: LGHNA and YSLEER. This CDR3 is 14 amino acids long. The germline V and J ends were trimmed by 0 bases and 1 base, with 7 bases remaining between them. CDR3 DNA sequence: TGCGCCAGCAGCCAAGATAAGAGTTCCTACGAGCAGTACTTC. Protein sequence: CASSQDKSSYEQYF.

This rearrangement joins TRBV5-1 to TRBJ2-3; D may be TRBD1 (6 bases). CDR3 length: 12 residues. Germline lookup yields CDR1 SGHRS and CDR2 YFSETQ. V was trimmed by 7 bases and J by 0 bases, leaving 6 bases between them. As DNA, the CDR3 is TGCGCCAGCGGACAGAGCACAGATACGCAGTATTTT. It codes for CASGQSTDTQYF.

This chain joins TRBV3-1 and TRBJ2-1; TRBD2 is a possible D gene (6 bases). Germline V gives CDR1 LGHDT, CDR2 YNNKEL (reference sequence). This CDR3 contains 16 residues. V shed 4 bases and J shed 5 bases, with 18 bases lying between them. The CDR3 DNA sequence: TGTGCCAGCAGCCCGTTGGCTGGGGGAGGCGACAATGAGCAGTTCTTC. The encoded protein is CASSPLAGGGDNEQFF.

This clonotype showed up just a few times. The V call is TRBV29-1, the J call TRBJ1-1; D is possibly TRBD1 (6 bases). Between the trimmed V and J ends, which lost 1 base and 1 base, there was a span of 10 bases. The CDR3 loop spans 14 amino acids. Per germline, CDR1 SQVTM and CDR2 ANQGSEA. The CDR3 nucleotides read TGCAGCGTTGAAGTTGGGGGCCCGAACACTGAAGCTTTCTTT. This gives the protein CSVEVGGPNTEAFF. The whole variable domain, remainder taken from reference TRBV29-1 and TRBJ1-1, is SAVISQKPSRDICQRGTSLTIQCQVDSQVTMMFWYRQQPGQSLTLIATANQGSEATYESGFVIDKFPISRPNLTFSTLTVSNMSPEDSSIYLCSVEVGGPNTEAFFGQGTRLTVV.

This sequence joins TRBV3-1 and TRBJ1-3; TRBD1 matches 7 bases. The CDR3 has 16 residues. Germline V gene lookup returns CDR1 LGHDT and CDR2 YNNKEL (reference sequence). V gave up 1 base and J gave up 4 bases; unmatched junction bases: 7. CDR3 residues: CASSQAGTAGGNTIYF. The CDR3 DNA is TGTGCCAGCAGCCAAGCGGGGACAGCGGGCGGAAACACCATATATTTT.

This clonotype was recorded only once. The genes are TRBV15 and TRBJ2-1; 7 bases match TRBD1. Trimming removed 3 bases from V and 7 bases from J; junction bases left unmatched: 6. The germline V gene has CDR1 LNHNV and CDR2 YYDKDF (reference sequence). The CDR3 totals 14 residues. This chain's CDR3 is CATSSDRARNEQFF. The CDR3, as DNA: TGTGCCACCAGCAGCGACAGGGCTAGGAATGAGCAGTTCTTC. Complete variable domain (other parts from reference TRBV15 and TRBJ2-1): DAMVIQNPRYQVTQFGKPVTLSCSQTLNHNVMYWYQQKSSQAPKLLFHYYDKDFNNEADTPDNFQSRRPNTSFCFLDIRSPGLGDTAMYLCATSSDRARNEQFFGPGTRLTVL.

The gene calls are TRBV7-2 and TRBJ1-2, with D possibly matching TRBD1 (6 bases). The CDR3 has 12 residues. The ends were cut back, 3 bases at V and 8 bases at J, with 10 bases in the middle. Germline assignment: CDR1 SGHTA and CDR2 FQGNSA. The CDR3 here is CASSLDRGGYTF. In DNA, the CDR3 is TGTGCCAGCAGCTTGGACAGAGGCGGCTACACCTTC.

The chain combines TRBV20-1 with TRBJ2-2; weak D call: TRBD1 (6 bases). Germline CDR1 DFQATT, CDR2 SNEGSKA (reference sequence). The V gene lost 3 bases and the J gene lost 4 bases, with 12 bases spanning the gap. The CDR3 loop spans 14 amino acids. CDR3 loop: CSASEDSGTGELFF. The CDR3, as DNA: TGCAGTGCTAGTGAGGACAGCGGCACCGGGGAGCTGTTTTTT.

The V and J genes are TRBV11-2 and TRBJ2-1; D unresolved. The CDR3 has 14 amino acids. CDR1 and CDR2 from the germline V gene are SGHAT and FQNNGV. The ends were cut back, 1 base at V and 9 bases at J, with 13 bases in the middle. CDR3 DNA: TGTGCCAGCAGCTTAGGCCTAGTGTGGGTTGAGCAGTTCTTC. Residues: CASSLGLVWVEQFF.

The genes are TRBV28 and TRBJ2-7; TRBD1 matches 8 bases. The length of the CDR3 is 16 residues. Germline assignment: CDR1 MDHEN and CDR2 SYDVKM. The J segment lost 0 bases and the V segment lost 3 bases, leaving 7 bases of the junction unmatched. CDR3 amino acids: CASSFDWTGSSYEQYF. The CDR3 DNA reads TGTGCCAGCAGTTTTGATTGGACAGGGAGCTCCTACGAGCAGTACTTC.

The rearrangement uses TRBV27 and TRBJ1-5, with 12 bases fitting TRBD1. V lost 2 bases to trimming and J lost 4 bases; unmatched junction nucleotides: 3. The CDR3 loop spans 16 amino acids. The V gene's germline CDR1 is MNHEY and CDR2 SMNVEV (reference sequence). The CDR3 region has the DNA TGTGCCAGCAGTTTAGGGGACAGGGGGCGGAATCAGCCCCAGCATTTT. Translation gives CASSLGDRGRNQPQHF.

The rearrangement uses TRBV15 and TRBJ1-5; perhaps TRBD1 as D (6 bases). V was pared by 0 bases and J by 5 bases, with 8 bases between. Germline loops: CDR1 LNHNV, CDR2 YYDKDF (reference sequence). This CDR3 region has 14 residues. The CDR3 protein is CATSREGGYQPQHF. In DNA form, the CDR3 reads TGTGCCACCAGCAGAGAAGGGGGTTATCAGCCCCAGCATTTT.

The chain combines TRBV2 with TRBJ2-3; the D gene is possibly TRBD2 (6 bases). The length of the CDR3 is 15 residues. The V end lost 5 bases, the J end lost 2 bases, and 14 bases lay between the germline ends. Germline CDR1 is SNHLY and CDR2 is FYNNEI. CDR3 nucleotides: TGTGCCAGCAGTTCTGGGGGGACCTACACAGATACGCAGTATTTT. Encoded protein: CASSSGGTYTDTQYF.

The chain uses TRBV15 and TRBJ2-1; no firm D call. The CDR3 extends over 17 amino acids. Deletions cut 0 bases from V and 10 bases from J, with 22 bases between. From germline, CDR1 is LNHNV and CDR2 YYDKDF (reference sequence). CDR3 residues: CATSRDFPGLHDDEQFF. The CDR3 DNA follows: TGTGCCACCAGCAGAGATTTCCCCGGCCTACACGACGACGAGCAGTTCTTC. The full variable domain, in which reference TRBV15 and TRBJ2-1 provide the parts outside the CDR3, is DAMVIQNPRYQVTQFGKPVTLSCSQTLNHNVMYWYQQKSSQAPKLLFHYYDKDFNNEADTPDNFQSRRPNTSFCFLDIRSPGLGDTAMYLCATSRDFPGLHDDEQFFGPGTRLTVL.

The chain couples TRBV7-9 to TRBJ1-6, with 7 nucleotides matching TRBD1. Trimming took 5 bases from V and 9 from J; bases not matched to a gene: 13. Germline V gene lookup returns CDR1 SEHNR and CDR2 FQNEAQ (reference sequence). The CDR3 runs 16 residues. For the CDR3, the DNA is TGTGCCAGCAGCCCTGGACGACAGGGCCTGCGTTCACCCCTCCACTTT. Its protein product is CASSPGRQGLRSPLHF. The full variable domain, its missing parts supplied by reference TRBV7-9 and TRBJ1-6, is DTGVSQNPRHKITKRGQNVTFRCDPISEHNRLYWYRQTLGQGPEFLTYFQNEAQLEKSRLLSDRFSAERPKGSFSTLEIQRTEQGDSAMYLCASSPGRQGLRSPLHFGNGTRLTVT.